The TCR beta chain described here comes from a study of PD-1 blockade in classical Hodgkin lymphoma. Data came from immunoSEQ multiplex PCR; TCRdb stores just in-frame clones and leaves some out. Among roughly 50,000 clones listed, 80% were seen once. No patient escaped relapse after autologous stem cell transplantation, and brentuximab vedotin exposure varied. V was clipped by 6 bases and J by 1 base, with 12 bases between them. The germline V gene encodes CDR1 ENHRY and CDR2 SYGVKD. This CDR3 is built from 14 residues. The chain is built from TRBV10-3 and TRBJ1-1; tentatively, D is TRBD1 (6 bases). The sequence was obtained from a human donor with classical Hodgkin lymphoma. Sequences were derived from peripheral blood mononuclear cells (PBMCs), sampled before the second cycle of nivolumab. The CDR3 spells CAIRRGAGNTEAFF. The CDR3 DNA sequence: TGTGCCATCAGGAGGGGGGCAGGGAACACTGAAGCTTTCTTT.